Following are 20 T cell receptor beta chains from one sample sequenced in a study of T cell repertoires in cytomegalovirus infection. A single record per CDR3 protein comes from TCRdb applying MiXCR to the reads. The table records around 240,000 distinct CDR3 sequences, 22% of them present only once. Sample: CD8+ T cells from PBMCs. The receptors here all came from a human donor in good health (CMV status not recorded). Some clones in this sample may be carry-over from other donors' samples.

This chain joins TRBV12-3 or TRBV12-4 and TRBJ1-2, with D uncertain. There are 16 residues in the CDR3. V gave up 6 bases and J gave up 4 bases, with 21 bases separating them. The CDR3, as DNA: TGTGCCAGCAGCCAAACCGGGTCTCACGGCGCCTATGGCTACACCTTC. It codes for CASSQTGSHGAYGYTF.

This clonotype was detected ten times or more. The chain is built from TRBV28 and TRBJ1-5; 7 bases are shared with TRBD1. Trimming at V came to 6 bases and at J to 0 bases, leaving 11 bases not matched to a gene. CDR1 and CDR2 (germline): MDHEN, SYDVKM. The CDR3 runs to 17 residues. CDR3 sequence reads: CASSRVGTEYSNQPQHF. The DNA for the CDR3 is TGTGCCAGCAGCCGTGTCGGGACAGAATATAGCAATCAGCCCCAGCATTTT.

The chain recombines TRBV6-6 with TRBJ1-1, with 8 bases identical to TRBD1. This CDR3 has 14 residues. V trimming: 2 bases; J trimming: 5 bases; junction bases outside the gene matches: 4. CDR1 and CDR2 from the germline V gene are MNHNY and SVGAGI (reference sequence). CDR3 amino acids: CASSYDRGRTEAFF. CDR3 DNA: TGTGCCAGCAGTTACGACAGGGGTCGGACTGAAGCTTTCTTT.

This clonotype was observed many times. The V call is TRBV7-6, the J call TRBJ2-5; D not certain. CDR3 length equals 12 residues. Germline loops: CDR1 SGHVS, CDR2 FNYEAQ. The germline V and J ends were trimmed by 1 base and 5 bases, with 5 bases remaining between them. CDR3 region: CASSLVQETQYF. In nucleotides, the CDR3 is TGTGCCAGCAGCTTAGTTCAGGAGACCCAGTACTTC.

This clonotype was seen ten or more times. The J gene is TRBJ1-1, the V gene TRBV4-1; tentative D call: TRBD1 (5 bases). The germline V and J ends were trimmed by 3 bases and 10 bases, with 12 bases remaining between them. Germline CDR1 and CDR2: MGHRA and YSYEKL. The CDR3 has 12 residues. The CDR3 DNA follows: TGCGCCAGCAGCCAGGGGGGGACTCGAGCTTTCTTT. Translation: CASSQGGTRAFF.

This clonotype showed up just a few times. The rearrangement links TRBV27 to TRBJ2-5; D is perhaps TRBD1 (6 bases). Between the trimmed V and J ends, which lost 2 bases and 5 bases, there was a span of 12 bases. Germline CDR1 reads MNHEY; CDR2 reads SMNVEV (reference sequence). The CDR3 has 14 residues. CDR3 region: CASSLQGWDETQYF. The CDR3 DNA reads TGTGCCAGCAGTTTACAGGGGTGGGATGAGACCCAGTACTTC.

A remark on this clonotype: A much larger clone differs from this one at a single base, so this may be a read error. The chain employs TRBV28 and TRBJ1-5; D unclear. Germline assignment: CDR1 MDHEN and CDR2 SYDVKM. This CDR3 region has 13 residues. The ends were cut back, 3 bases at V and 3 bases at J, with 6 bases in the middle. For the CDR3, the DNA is TGTGCCAGCAGTTTCGGCAACAATCAGCCCCAGCATTTT. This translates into CASSFGNNQPQHF.

The CDR3 protein is CASSHGRDRSYNEQFF. The CDR3 DNA sequence: TGTGCCAGCAGCCATGGACGGGACAGATCCTACAATGAGCAGTTCTTC. The chain recombines TRBV7-6 with TRBJ2-1, with TRBD1 matching over 7 bases. There are 16 residues in the CDR3. Germline loops: CDR1 SGHVS, CDR2 FNYEAQ. The V gene end was trimmed by 5 bases and the J gene end by 1 base; junction bases not matched to a gene: 8.

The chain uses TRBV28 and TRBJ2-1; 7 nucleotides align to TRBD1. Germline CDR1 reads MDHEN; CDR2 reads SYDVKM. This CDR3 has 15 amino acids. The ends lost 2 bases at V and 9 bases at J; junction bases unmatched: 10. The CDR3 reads CASSLRTGPVGEQFF. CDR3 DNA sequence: TGTGCCAGCAGTTTAAGGACAGGACCTGTAGGTGAGCAGTTCTTC.

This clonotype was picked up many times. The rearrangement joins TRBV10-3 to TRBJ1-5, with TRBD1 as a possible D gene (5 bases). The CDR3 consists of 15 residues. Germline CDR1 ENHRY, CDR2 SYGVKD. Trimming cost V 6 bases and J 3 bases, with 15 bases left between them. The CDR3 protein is CAISAGPSHNQPQHF. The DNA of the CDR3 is TGTGCCATCAGCGCGGGGCCATCCCACAATCAGCCCCAGCATTTT.

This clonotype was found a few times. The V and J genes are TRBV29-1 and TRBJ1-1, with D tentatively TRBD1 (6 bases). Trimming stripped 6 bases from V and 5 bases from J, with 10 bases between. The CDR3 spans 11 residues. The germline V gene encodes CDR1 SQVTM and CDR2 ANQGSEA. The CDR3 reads CSVPTGTEAFF. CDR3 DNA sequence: TGCAGCGTGCCAACAGGGACTGAAGCTTTCTTT. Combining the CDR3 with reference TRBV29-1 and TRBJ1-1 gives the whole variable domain SAVISQKPSRDICQRGTSLTIQCQVDSQVTMMFWYRQQPGQSLTLIATANQGSEATYESGFVIDKFPISRPNLTFSTLTVSNMSPEDSSIYLCSVPTGTEAFFGQGTRLTVV.

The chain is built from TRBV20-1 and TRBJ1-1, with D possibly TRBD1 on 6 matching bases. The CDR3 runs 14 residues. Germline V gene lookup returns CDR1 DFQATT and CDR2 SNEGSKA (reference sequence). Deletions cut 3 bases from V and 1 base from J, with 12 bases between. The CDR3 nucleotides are TGCAGTGCTAGGAACAGGGAGGCGAACACTGAAGCTTTCTTT. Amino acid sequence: CSARNREANTEAFF.

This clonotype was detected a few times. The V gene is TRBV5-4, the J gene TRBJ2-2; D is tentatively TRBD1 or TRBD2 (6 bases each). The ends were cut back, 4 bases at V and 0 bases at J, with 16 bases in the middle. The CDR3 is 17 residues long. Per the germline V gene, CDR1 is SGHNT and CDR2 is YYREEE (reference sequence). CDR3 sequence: CASSLGVGGANTGELFF. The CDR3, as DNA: TGTGCCAGCAGCCTGGGAGTCGGGGGCGCGAACACCGGGGAGCTGTTTTTT.

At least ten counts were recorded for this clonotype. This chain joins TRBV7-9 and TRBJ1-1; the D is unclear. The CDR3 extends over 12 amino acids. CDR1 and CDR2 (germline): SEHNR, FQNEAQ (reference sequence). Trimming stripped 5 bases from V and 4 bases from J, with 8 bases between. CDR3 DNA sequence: TGTGCCAGCAGCGAACAGCCCACTGAAGCTTTCTTT. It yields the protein CASSEQPTEAFF.

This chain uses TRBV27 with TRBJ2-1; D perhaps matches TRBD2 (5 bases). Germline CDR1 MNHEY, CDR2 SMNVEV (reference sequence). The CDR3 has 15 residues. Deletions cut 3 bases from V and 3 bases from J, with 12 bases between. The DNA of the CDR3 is TGTGCCAGCAGTTTGGACTCATATTACTACAATGAGCAGTTCTTC. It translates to CASSLDSYYYNEQFF.

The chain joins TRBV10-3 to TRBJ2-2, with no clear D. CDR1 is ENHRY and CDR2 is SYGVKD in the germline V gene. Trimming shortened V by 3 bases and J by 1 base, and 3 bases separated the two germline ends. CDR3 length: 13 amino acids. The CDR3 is CAISDRNTGELFF. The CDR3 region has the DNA TGTGCCATCAGTGACCGGAACACCGGGGAGCTGTTTTTT.

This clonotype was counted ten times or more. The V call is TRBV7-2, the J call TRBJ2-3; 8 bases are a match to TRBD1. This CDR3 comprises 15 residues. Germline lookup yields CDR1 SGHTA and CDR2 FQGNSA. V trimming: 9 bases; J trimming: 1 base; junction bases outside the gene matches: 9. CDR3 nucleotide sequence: TGTGCCAGTCGAACCGGACAGGGCCGCACAGATACGCAGTATTTT. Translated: CASRTGQGRTDTQYF. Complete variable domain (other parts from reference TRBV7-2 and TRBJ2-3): GAGVSQSPSNKVTEKGKDVELRCDPISGHTALYWYRQSLGQGLEFLIYFQGNSAPDKSGLPSDRFSAERTGGSVSTLTIQRTQQEDSAVYLCASRTGQGRTDTQYFGPGTRLTVL.

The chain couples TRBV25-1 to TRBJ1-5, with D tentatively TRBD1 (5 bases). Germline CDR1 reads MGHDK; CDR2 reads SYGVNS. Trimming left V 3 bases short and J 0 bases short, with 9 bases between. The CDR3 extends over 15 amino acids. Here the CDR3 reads CASSERDGSNQPQHF. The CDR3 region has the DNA TGTGCCAGCAGTGAGAGGGACGGTAGCAATCAGCCCCAGCATTTT. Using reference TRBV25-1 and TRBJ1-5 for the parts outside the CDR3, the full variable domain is EADIYQTPRYLVIGTGKKITLECSQTMGHDKMYWYQQDPGMELHLIHYSYGVNSTEKGDLSSESTVSRIRTEHFPLTLESARPSHTSQYLCASSERDGSNQPQHFGDGTRLSIL.

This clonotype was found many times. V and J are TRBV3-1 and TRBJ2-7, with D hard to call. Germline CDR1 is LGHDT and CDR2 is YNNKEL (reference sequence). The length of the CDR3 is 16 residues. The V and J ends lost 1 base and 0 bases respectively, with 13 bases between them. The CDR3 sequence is CASSQGAATFSYEQYF. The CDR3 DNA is TGTGCCAGCAGCCAAGGCGCCGCTACCTTCTCCTACGAGCAGTACTTC.

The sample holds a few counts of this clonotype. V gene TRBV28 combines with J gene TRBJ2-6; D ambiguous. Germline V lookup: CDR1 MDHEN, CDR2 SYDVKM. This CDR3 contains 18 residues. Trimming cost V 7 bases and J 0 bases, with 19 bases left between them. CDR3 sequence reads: CASTRSPLKTSGANVLTF. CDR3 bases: TGTGCCAGCACCCGAAGCCCCTTAAAAACCTCTGGGGCCAACGTCCTGACTTTC.